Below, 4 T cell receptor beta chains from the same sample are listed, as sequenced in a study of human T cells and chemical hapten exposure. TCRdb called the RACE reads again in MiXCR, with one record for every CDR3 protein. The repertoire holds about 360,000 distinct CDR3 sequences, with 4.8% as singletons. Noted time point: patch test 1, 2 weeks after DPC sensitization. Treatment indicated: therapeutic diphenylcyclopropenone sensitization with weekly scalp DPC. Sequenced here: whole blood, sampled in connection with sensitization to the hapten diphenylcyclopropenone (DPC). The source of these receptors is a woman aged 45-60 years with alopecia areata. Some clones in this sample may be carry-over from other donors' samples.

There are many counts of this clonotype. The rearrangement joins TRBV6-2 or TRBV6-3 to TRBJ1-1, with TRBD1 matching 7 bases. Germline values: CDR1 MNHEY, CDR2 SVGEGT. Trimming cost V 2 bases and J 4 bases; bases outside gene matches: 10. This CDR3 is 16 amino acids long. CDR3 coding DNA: TGTGCCAGCAGTTACCCGAAGGGTAGACAGGGCACTGAAGCTTTCTTT. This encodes CASSYPKGRQGTEAFF.

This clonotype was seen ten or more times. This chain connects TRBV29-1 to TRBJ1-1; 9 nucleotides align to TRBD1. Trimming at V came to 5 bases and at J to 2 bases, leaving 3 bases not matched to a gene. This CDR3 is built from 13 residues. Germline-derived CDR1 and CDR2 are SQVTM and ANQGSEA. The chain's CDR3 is CSVYTGGNTEAFF. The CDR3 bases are TGCAGCGTTTATACAGGGGGCAACACTGAAGCTTTCTTT.

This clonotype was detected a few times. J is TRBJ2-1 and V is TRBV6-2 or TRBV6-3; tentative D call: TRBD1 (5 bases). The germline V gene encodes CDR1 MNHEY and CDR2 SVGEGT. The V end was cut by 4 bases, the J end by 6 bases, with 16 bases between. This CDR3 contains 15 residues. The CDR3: CASSLPSLGVNEQFF. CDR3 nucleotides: TGTGCCAGCAGTTTGCCAAGTTTAGGGGTCAATGAGCAGTTCTTC.

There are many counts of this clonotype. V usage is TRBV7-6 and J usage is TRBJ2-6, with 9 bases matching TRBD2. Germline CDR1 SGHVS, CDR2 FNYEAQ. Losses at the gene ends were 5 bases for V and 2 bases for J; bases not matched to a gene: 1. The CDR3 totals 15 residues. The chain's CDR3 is CASSAGGTGANVLTF. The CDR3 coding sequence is TGTGCCAGCAGCGCGGGGGGGACTGGGGCCAACGTCCTGACTTTC.